Reported below is one T cell receptor beta chain. This sample is drawn from a study of technical replicates of blood from a few donors. Profiled with immunoSEQ multiplex PCR; TCRdb holds only in-frame clones, not every one. This sample yields 14,000 or so clones, of which roughly 84% are seen a single time; roughly a tenth belongs to the top ten. The CDR3 sequence is 13 residues long. V was cut by 6 bases and J by 4 bases, with 13 bases left in between. From germline, CDR1 is LNHDA and CDR2 SQIVND (reference sequence). This chain uses TRBV19 with TRBJ2-7; weak D call: TRBD1 (5 bases). Material: PBMCs. The TCR originated in a human donor in good health. CDR3 coding DNA: TGTGCCAGTAGCTTGACAGTAGAATACGAGCAGTACTTC. Its protein is CASSLTVEYEQYF.